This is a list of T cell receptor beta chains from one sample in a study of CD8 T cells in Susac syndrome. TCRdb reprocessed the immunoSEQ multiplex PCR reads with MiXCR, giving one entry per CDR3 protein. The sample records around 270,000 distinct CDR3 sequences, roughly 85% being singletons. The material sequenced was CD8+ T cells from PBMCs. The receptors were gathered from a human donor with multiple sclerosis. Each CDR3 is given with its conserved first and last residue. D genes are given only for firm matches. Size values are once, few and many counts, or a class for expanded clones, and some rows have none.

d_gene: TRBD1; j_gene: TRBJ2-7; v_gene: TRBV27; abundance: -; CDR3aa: CASSGGTGARQDEQYF; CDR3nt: TGTGCCAGCAGCGGAGGGACAGGTGCCCGTCAGGACGAGCAGTACTTC
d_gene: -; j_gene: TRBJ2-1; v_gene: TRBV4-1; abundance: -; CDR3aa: CASSQGGGRNEQFF; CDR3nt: TGCGCCAGCAGCCAAGGGGGGGGCAGGAATGAGCAGTTCTTC
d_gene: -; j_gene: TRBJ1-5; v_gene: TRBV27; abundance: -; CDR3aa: CASSFSPPDPGQPQHF; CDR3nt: TGTGCCAGCAGTTTCTCCCCACCCGATCCCGGGCAGCCCCAGCATTTT
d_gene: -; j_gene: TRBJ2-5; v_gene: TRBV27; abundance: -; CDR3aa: CASSTRGWGQETQYF; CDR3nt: TGTGCCAGCAGCACCAGGGGTTGGGGGCAAGAGACCCAGTACTTC
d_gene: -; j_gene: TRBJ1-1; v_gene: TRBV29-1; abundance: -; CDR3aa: CSVLGGNTEAFF; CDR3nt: TGCAGCGTTCTTGGGGGGAACACTGAAGCTTTCTTT
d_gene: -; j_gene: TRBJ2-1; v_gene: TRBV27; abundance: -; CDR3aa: CASSLMGEQFF; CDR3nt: TGTGCCAGCAGTTTAATGGGAGAGCAGTTCTTC
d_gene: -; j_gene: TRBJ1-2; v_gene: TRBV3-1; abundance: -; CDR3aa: CASSDLGGDYGYTF; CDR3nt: TGTGCCAGCAGCGACCTCGGGGGGGACTATGGCTACACCTTC
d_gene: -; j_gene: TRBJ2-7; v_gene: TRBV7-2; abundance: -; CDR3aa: CASSSNGPLYEQYF; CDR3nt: TGTGCCAGCAGCTCAAACGGACCTCTATACGAGCAGTACTTC
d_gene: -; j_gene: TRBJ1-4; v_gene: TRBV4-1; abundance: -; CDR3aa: CASSHPGTNEKLFF; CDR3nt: TGCGCCAGCAGCCACCCCGGGACGAATGAAAAACTGTTTTTT
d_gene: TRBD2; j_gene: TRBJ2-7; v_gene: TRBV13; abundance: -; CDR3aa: CASSSPASGRGEQYF; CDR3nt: TGTGCCAGCAGCTCCCCCGCTAGCGGGAGGGGCGAGCAGTACTTC
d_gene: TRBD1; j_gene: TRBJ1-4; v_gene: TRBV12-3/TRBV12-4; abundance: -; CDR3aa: CASSTWDRGNEKLFF; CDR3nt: TGTGCCAGCAGTACCTGGGACAGGGGGAATGAAAAACTGTTTTTT
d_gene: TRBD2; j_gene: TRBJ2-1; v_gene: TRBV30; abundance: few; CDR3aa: CAWSAFAGGEQFF; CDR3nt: TGTGCCTGGAGTGCGTTTGCGGGAGGTGAGCAGTTCTTC
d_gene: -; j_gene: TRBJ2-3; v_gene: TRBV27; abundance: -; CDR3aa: CASSFLRSTDTQYF; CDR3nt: TGTGCCAGCAGTTTTCTGCGAAGCACAGATACGCAGTATTTT
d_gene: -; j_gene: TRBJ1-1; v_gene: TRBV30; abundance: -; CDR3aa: CAWSKTDNTEAFF; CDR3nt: TGTGCCTGGAGTAAGACAGATAACACTGAAGCTTTCTTT
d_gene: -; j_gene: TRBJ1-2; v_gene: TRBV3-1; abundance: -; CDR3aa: CASSQELGYGYTF; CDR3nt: TGTGCCAGCAGCCAAGAACTTGGTTATGGCTACACCTTC
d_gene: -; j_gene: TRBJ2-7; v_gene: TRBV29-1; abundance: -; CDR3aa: CSVEAGPGGYEQYF; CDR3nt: TGCAGCGTTGAGGCAGGCCCCGGGGGCTACGAGCAGTACTTC
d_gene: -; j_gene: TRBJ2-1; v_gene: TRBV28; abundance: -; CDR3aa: CASSLNTGVSSYNEQFF; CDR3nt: TGTGCCAGCAGTCTCAACACCGGGGTTAGCTCCTACAATGAGCAGTTCTTC
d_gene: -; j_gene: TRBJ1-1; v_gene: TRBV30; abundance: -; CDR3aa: CAWSTDGGLNTEAFF; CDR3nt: TGTGCCTGGAGCACGGACGGGGGCCTGAACACTGAAGCTTTCTTT
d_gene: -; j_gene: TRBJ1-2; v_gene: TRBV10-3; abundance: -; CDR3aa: CAISGKTDPPYGYTF; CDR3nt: TGTGCCATCAGTGGAAAGACAGATCCTCCCTATGGCTACACCTTC
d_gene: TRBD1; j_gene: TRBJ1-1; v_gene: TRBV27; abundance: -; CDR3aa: CASSPGTVGIKLAFF; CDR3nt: TGTGCCAGCAGCCCCGGGACAGTAGGGATCAAACTAGCTTTCTTT
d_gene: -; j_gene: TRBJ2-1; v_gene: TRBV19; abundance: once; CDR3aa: CASSREGYNEQFF; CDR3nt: TGTGCCAGTAGTCGAGAGGGCTACAATGAGCAGTTCTTC
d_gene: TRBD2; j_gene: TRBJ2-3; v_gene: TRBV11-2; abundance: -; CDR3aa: CASSGGGAGGFLLPDTQYF; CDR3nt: TGTGCCAGCAGCGGCGGAGGGGCGGGAGGGTTTCTATTGCCAGATACGCAGTATTTT
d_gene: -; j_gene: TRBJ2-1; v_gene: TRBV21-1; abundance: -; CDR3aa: CASSNGARIGAIPDNEQFF; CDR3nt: TGTGCCAGCAGCAATGGGGCACGGATTGGGGCGATCCCGGACAATGAGCAGTTCTTC
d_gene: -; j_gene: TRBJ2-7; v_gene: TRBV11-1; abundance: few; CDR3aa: CASRYEFYEQYF; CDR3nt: TGTGCCAGCAGATACGAGTTCTACGAGCAGTACTTC
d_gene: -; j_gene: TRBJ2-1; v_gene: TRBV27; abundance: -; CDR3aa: CASSLVSAAGSYNEQFF; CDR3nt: TGTGCCAGCAGTTTAGTGTCGGCGGCCGGCTCCTACAATGAGCAGTTCTTC
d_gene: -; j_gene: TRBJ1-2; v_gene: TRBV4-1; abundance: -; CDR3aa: CASSQVFSGGRGGYTF; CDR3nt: TGCGCCAGCAGCCAAGTTTTCTCGGGGGGCCGCGGTGGCTACACCTTC
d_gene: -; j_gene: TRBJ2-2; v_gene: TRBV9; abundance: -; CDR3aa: CASSVVSTGELFF; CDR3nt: TGTGCCAGCAGCGTAGTCTCTACCGGGGAGCTGTTTTTT
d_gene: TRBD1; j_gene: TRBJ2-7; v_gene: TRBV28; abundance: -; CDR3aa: CASSVDRGGLYEQYF; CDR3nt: TGTGCCAGCAGTGTAGACAGGGGCGGCCTCTACGAGCAGTACTTC
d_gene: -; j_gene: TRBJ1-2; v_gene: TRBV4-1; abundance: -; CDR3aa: CASSQSDLYGYTF; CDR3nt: TGCGCCAGCAGCCAATCTGATCTCTATGGCTACACCTTC
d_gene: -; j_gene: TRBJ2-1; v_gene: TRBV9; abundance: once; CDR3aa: CASSVGWPSSYNEQFF; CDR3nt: TGTGCCAGCAGCGTAGGGTGGCCTAGCTCCTACAATGAGCAGTTCTTC
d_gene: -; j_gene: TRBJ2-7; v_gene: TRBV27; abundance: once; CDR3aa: CASRLKGGGGYEQYF; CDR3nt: TGTGCCAGCAGGCTAAAGGGAGGGGGCGGGTACGAGCAGTACTTC
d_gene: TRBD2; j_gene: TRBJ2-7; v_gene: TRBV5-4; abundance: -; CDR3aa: CASSSASGIYEQYF; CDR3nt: TGTGCCAGCAGCTCGGCGAGCGGGATCTACGAGCAGTACTTC
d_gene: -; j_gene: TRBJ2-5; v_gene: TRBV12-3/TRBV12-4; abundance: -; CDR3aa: CASSRGSKETQYF; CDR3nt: TGTGCCAGCAGCAGGGGATCCAAAGAGACCCAGTACTTC
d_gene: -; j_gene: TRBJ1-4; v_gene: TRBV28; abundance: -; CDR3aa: CASSLLVGGDEKLFF; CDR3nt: TGTGCCAGCAGTTTATTAGTCGGCGGCGATGAAAAACTGTTTTTT
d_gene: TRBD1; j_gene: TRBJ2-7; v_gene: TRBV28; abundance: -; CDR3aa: CASSDGTGGSYYEQYF; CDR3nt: TGTGCCAGCAGTGACGGGACAGGGGGCTCCTATTACGAGCAGTACTTC
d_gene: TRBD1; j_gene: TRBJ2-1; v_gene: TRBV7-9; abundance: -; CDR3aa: CAFLPGQGVYNEQFF; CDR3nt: TGTGCCTTCTTGCCGGGACAGGGGGTCTACAATGAGCAGTTCTTC
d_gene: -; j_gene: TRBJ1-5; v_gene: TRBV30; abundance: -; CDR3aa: CAWSRGGSNQPQHF; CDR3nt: TGTGCCTGGAGTAGGGGAGGAAGCAATCAGCCCCAGCATTTT
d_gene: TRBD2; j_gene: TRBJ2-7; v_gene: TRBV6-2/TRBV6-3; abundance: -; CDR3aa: CASSYGSSGTYEQYF; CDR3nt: TGTGCCAGCAGTTACGGTAGTAGCGGGACCTACGAGCAGTACTTC
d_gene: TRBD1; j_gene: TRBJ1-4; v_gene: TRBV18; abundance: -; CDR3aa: CASSSTTGEEKLFF; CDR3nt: TGTGCCAGCTCATCTACGACAGGGGAGGAAAAACTGTTTTTT
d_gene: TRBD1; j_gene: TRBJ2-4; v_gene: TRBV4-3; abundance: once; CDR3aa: CASSQDGTGIAKNIQYF; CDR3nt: TGCGCCAGCAGCCAAGACGGGACAGGGATCGCCAAAAACATTCAGTACTTC
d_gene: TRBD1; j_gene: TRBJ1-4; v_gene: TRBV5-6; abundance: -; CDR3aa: CASSFYEDRAEKLFF; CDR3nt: TGTGCCAGCAGCTTCTACGAGGACAGGGCTGAAAAACTGTTTTTT
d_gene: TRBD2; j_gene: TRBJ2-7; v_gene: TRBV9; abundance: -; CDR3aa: CASSTSGINEQYF; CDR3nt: TGTGCCAGCAGCACCAGCGGGATCAACGAGCAGTACTTC
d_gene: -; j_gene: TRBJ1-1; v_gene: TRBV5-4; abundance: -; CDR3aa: CASARGTEAFF; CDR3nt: TGTGCCAGCGCGAGGGGGACTGAAGCTTTCTTT
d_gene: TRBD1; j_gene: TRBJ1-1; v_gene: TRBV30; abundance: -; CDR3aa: CAWDTGGNTEAFF; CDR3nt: TGTGCCTGGGATACAGGGGGAAACACTGAAGCTTTCTTT
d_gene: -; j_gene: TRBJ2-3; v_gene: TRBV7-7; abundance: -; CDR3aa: CASSWGAASTDTQYF; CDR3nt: TGTGCTAGCAGCTGGGGAGCGGCAAGCACAGATACGCAGTATTTT
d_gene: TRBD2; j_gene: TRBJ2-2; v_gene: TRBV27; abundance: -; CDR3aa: CASNVAGYTGELFF; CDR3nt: TGTGCCAGCAACGTAGCGGGATACACCGGGGAGCTGTTTTTT
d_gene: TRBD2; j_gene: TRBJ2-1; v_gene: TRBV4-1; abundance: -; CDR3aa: CASSRRGPVTSGKDNEQFF; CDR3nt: TGCGCCAGCAGCCGAAGGGGGCCTGTGACTAGCGGGAAAGACAATGAGCAGTTCTTC
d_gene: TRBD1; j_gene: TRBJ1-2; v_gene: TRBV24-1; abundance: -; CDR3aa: CATSETGENGGYTF; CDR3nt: TGTGCCACCAGTGAGACAGGGGAAAACGGTGGCTACACCTTC
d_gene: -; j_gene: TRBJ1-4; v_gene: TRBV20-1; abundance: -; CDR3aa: CSARDGAGDEKLFF; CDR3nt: TGCAGTGCTAGAGATGGGGCAGGGGATGAAAAACTGTTTTTT
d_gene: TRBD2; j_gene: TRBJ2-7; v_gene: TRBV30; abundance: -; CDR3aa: CAWSVRGRVGEQYF; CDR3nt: TGTGCCTGGAGTGTCAGAGGGAGGGTTGGCGAGCAGTACTTC
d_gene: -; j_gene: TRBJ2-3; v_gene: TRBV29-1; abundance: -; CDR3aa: CSVELDTQYF; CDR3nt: TGCAGCGTTGAACTGGATACGCAGTATTTT
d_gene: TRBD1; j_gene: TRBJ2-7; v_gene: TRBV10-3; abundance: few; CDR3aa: CAISESRTGDEQYF; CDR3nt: TGTGCCATCAGTGAGTCTAGGACAGGGGACGAGCAGTACTTC
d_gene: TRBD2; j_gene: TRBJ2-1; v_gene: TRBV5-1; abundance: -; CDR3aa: CASGGTSADNEQFF; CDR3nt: TGCGCCAGCGGGGGGACTAGCGCCGACAATGAGCAGTTCTTC
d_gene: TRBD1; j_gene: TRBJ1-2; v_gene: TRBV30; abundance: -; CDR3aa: CAWSAGTGSYYGYTF; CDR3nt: TGTGCCTGGAGTGCCGGGACAGGGAGTTACTATGGCTACACCTTC
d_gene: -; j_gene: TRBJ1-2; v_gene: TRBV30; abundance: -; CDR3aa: CAWSVGGYGYTF; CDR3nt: TGTGCCTGGAGTGTGGGCGGATATGGCTACACCTTC
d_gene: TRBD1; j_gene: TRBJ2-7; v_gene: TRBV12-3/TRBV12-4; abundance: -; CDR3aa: CASSLGARGTGTYEQYF; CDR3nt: TGTGCCAGCAGTTTAGGGGCTAGGGGGACAGGGACCTACGAGCAGTACTTC
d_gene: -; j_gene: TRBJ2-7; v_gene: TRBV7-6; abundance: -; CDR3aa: CASSLDLLTESYEQYF; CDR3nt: TGTGCCAGCAGCTTAGATCTTCTGACAGAATCCTACGAGCAGTACTTC
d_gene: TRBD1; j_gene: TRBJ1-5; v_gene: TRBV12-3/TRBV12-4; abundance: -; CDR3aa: CASSWTRGSGQPQHF; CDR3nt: TGTGCCAGCAGTTGGACCAGGGGGTCCGGGCAGCCCCAGCATTTT
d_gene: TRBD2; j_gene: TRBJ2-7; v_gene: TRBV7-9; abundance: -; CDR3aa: CASLGGTSGKKQYF; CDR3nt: TGTGCCAGCCTCGGAGGAACTAGCGGCAAGAAGCAGTACTTC
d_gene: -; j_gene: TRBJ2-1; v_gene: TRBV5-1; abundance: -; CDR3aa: CASSWDRTGNEQFF; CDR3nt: TGCGCCAGCAGCTGGGACCGTACAGGCAATGAGCAGTTCTTC